These 9 T cell receptor beta chains originate from one sample sequenced in a study of HIV-infected patients and healthy controls. Alpha and beta constant-region primers primed reverse transcription of 400 to 650 ng RNA. Alpha and beta chain libraries were made separately by chain-specific third strand synthesis with multiplexing indices. TCRdb re-derived calls from the 5' RACE reads in MiXCR, one entry per CDR3 protein. The sample carries about 10,000 distinct CDR3 sequences, 7% to 9% recorded once. No cell fractionation was done, so the repertoire covers all unsorted peripheral blood T cells. Sample: blood. Receptor source: an adult in good health.

The rearrangement links TRBV12-3 or TRBV12-4 to TRBJ1-5; 7 nucleotides line up with TRBD1. The CDR3 is 15 amino acids. Losses at the gene ends were 5 bases for V and 1 base for J; bases not matched to a gene: 5. In DNA form, the CDR3 reads TGTGCCAGCAGTGGCAGGGGGTTGAGCAATCAGCCCCAGCATTTT. Its protein is CASSGRGLSNQPQHF.

This clonotype was seen many times. J is TRBJ1-3 and V is TRBV3-1; no clear D. Per germline, CDR1 LGHDT and CDR2 YNNKEL (reference sequence). This CDR3 has 15 residues. V was shortened by 4 bases and J by 1 base, with 11 bases between the two germline ends. The CDR3 nucleotides read TGTGCCAGCAGCCCATCTTGGATGTCTGGAAACACCATATATTTT. Protein: CASSPSWMSGNTIYF.

This clonotype is medium-sized. The chain employs TRBV27 and TRBJ2-3; D may match TRBD1 or TRBD2 (5 bases each). In germline, CDR1 is MNHEY, CDR2 SMNVEV (reference sequence). Trimming removed 4 bases at V and 4 bases at J, with 12 bases between. This CDR3 is 14 amino acids long. Here the CDR3 reads CASSYRWDADTQYF. CDR3 nucleotide sequence: TGTGCCAGCAGTTACCGATGGGACGCAGATACGCAGTATTTT.

Many counts were recorded for this clonotype. This sequence joins TRBV11-2 and TRBJ2-7; TRBD2 might be the D (5 bases). Germline lookup yields CDR1 SGHAT and CDR2 FQNNGV. This CDR3 is built from 14 residues. V was clipped by 0 bases and J by 6 bases, with 12 bases between them. The CDR3 nucleotides read TGTGCCAGCAGCTTAGATCACCGCCGGGGCGAGCAGTACTTC. Residues: CASSLDHRRGEQYF.

This clonotype is medium-sized. V and J are TRBV19 and TRBJ2-5; 7 bases fit TRBD1. CDR3 length: 15 amino acids. Germline V gene lookup returns CDR1 LNHDA and CDR2 SQIVND (reference sequence). With V trimmed by 8 bases and J by 1 base, 10 bases remained unmatched. The CDR3 nucleotides are TGTGCCAGTGGACGTCCGGGACAGACCCAAGAGACCCAGTACTTC. Amino acid sequence: CASGRPGQTQETQYF.

This clonotype is deemed medium-sized. The chain combines TRBV12-3 or TRBV12-4 with TRBJ2-5; D unclear. Between the trimmed V and J ends, which lost 3 bases and 5 bases, there was a span of 4 bases. CDR3 length: 11 residues. The CDR3 is CASSLRETQYF. The CDR3 DNA sequence: TGTGCCAGCAGTTTGCGCGAGACCCAGTACTTC.

In its sample, this clonotype is medium-sized. The chain has TRBV6-6 and TRBJ2-5; 13 bases match TRBD2. Losses at the gene ends were 6 bases for V and 3 bases for J; bases not matched to a gene: 10. Germline V gene lookup returns CDR1 MNHNY and CDR2 SVGAGI (reference sequence). This CDR3 has 17 residues. The CDR3 sequence: CASRQRLAGGIKETQYF. The CDR3 nucleotides are TGTGCCAGCAGACAAAGACTAGCGGGGGGCATAAAAGAGACCCAGTACTTC.

The V gene is TRBV20-1, the J gene TRBJ2-3, with TRBD2 matching over 7 bases. CDR1 DFQATT and CDR2 SNEGSKA come from the germline V gene (reference sequence). With V trimmed by 0 bases and J by 0 bases, 15 bases remained unmatched. The CDR3 is made up of 19 amino acids. This CDR3 reads CSARDRAVAGRLSTDTQYF. CDR3 DNA sequence: TGCAGTGCTAGAGATAGGGCGGTAGCGGGCCGCTTAAGCACAGATACGCAGTATTTT.

This clonotype has only a few counts. The chain links TRBV5-5 to TRBJ2-5; D remains ambiguous. Per the germline V gene, CDR1 is SGHKS and CDR2 is YYEKEE (reference sequence). This CDR3 contains 14 residues. The V and J ends lost 1 base and 1 base respectively, with 8 bases between them. CDR3 nucleotide sequence: TGTGCCAGCAGCTTGCGACCGGTCCAAGAGACCCAGTACTTC. Amino acids: CASSLRPVQETQYF.